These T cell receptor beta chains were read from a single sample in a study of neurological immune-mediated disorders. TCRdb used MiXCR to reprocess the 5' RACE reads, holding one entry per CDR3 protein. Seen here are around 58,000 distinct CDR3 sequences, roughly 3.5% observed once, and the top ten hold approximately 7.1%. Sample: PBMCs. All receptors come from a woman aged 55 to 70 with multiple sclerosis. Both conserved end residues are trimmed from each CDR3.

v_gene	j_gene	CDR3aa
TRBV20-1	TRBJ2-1	SKRLAGGMEQF
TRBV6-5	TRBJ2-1	ASSLTPHWTNYNEQF
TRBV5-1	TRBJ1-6	ASSLAGVTYGSPLH
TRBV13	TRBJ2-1	ASSLGSLGHNEQF
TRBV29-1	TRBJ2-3	SVERAIPDTQY
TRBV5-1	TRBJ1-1	ASSLEGQGSGNTEAF
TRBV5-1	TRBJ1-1	ASRDPNTEAF
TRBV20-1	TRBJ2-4	SARRDTRSNIQY
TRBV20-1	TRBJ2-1	SASASGSNYEQF
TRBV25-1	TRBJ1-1	ASSVQGGLNTEAF
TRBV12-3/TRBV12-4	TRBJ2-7	ASSLSGNSHEQY
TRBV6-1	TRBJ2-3	ASFLRTSTDTQY
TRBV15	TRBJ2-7	ATSRRLAGGYEQY
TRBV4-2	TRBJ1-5	ASSGQGGPRDQPQH
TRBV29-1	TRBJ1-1	SVGHAARNTEAF
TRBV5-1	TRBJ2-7	ASSLVRLAGGPSNHEQY
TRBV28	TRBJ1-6	AGGGSYNSPLH
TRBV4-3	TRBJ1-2	ASSQDLGPSYGYT
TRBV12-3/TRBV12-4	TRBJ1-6	ASSLGSGGQPPLH
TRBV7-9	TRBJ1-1	ASRSDSSEAF
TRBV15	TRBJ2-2	ATSRDSNTGELF
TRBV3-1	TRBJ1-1	ASSQDSTAFGGAF
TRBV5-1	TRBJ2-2	ASSLAPASGRAAGELF
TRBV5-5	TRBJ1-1	ASSLRGTPNTEAF
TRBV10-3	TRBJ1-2	AISGSSPSSVLLGGYT
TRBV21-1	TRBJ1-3	ASSGGDRDTIY
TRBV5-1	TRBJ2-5	ASSFGDTYQETQY
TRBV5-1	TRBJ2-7	ASTPGAGLSYEQY
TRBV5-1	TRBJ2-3	ASSLEADTQY
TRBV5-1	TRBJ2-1	ASSLRTSGDNEQF
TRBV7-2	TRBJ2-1	ASSLYGGQF
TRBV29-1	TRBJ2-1	SVRTPWVEQF
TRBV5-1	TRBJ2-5	ASSDPGETQY
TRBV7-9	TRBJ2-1	ASSSGWGIEQF
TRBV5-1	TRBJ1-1	ASSPDPGDRKAF
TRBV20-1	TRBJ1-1	SARADTEAF
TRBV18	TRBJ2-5	ASSPQTVQETQY
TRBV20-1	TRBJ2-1	SGQGFNEQF
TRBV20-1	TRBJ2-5	SVRPGPQY
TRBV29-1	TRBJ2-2	SVGNSRTGELF
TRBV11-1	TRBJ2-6	ASSLSGATGANVLT
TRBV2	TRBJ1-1	ASNTNRGYEAF
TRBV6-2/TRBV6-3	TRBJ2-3	ASKRASDTQY
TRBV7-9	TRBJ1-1	ASSLVAGRHTEAF
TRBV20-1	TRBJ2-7	SAREGSSYEQY
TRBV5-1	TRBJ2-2	ASREPGLNTGELF
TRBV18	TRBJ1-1	ASSRGQFNTEAF
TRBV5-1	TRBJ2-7	ASSLQGSYEQY
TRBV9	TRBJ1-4	ASSEQGVTEKLF
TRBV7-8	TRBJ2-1	ASSLVRISDSRNEQF
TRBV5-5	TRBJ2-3	ASSLKSGTRFGGEQDTQY
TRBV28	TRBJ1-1	ASSSPGRELNTEAF
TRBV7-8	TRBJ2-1	ASSFRGLGAYNEQF
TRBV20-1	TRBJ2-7	SARHPYEQY
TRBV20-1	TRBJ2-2	SARVGIWNTGELF
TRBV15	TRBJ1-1	ATSQVSTEAF